This T cell receptor beta chain is from a study of blood T cells in healthy people across ages. Next came a second PCR, run for about 6 to 11 cycles, which used a sample-barcoded 5' primer along with a J-beta primer mix. From the 5' RACE reads, TCRdb called clonotypes with MiXCR, one entry per CDR3 protein. The table includes about 1,500,000 distinct CDR3 sequences, roughly 45% detected once. CDR1 is MDHEN and CDR2 is SYDVKM in the germline V gene. The length of the CDR3 is 13 residues. Trimming cost V 5 bases and J 4 bases; bases outside gene matches: 2. The genes are TRBV28 and TRBJ1-1; 9 bases fit TRBD1. Input material: blood. This receptor was identified in a young woman in good health. The CDR3 sequence: CASSTGGATEAFF. The CDR3 region has the DNA TGTGCCAGCAGTACAGGGGGCGCCACTGAAGCTTTCTTT.